A selection of T cell receptor beta chains follows, all from one sample in a study of blood T cell repertoires in COVID-19. The data were produced by immunoSEQ multiplex PCR, yet TCRdb's version contains in-frame clones alone and is incomplete. The table includes around 230,000 clones, 70% to 90% detected once. Sequenced sample: peripheral blood. The source of these receptors is a man in his forties or fifties with COVID-19, enrolled during active disease. Both conserved end residues are part of each CDR3. The order of the fields is V gene, D gene, clone size, J gene, CDR3 DNA, CDR3 protein. The D gene is left open where the match is weak. Some rows mark clone size as missing; the rest say once, few, many or name a class of expanded clone.

>TRBV7-8|.|.|TRBJ2-7
TGTGCCAGCAGCTTAATGGGCGTGCAGTACTTC
CASSLMGVQYF
>TRBV5-1|TRBD2|.|TRBJ2-5
TGCGCCAGCAGCTTGGCCCCGGGGGGGCCGGAGACCCAGTACTTC
CASSLAPGGPETQYF
>TRBV6-1|TRBD1|.|TRBJ1-2
TGTGCCAGCAGTGAAACGTACAGGGGCAACTATGGCTACACCTTC
CASSETYRGNYGYTF
>TRBV7-2|.|.|TRBJ2-7
TGTGCCAGCAGCTCCCACCTGACACCAACCTACGAGCAGTACTTC
CASSSHLTPTYEQYF
>TRBV3-1/TRBV3-2|.|.|TRBJ1-1
TGTGCCAGCAGCCATGTTAGCGGCACTGAAGCTTTCTTT
CASSHVSGTEAFF
>TRBV24-1|.|.|TRBJ1-1
TGTGCCACCAGACACAGAGCGAACACTGAAGCTTTCTTT
CATRHRANTEAFF
>TRBV7-3|TRBD1|once|TRBJ2-7
TGTGCCAGCAGCTCCGGGACAGGCGGGGAGCAGTACTTC
CASSSGTGGEQYF
>TRBV6-5|.|.|TRBJ1-1
TGTGCCAGCAGTTACGCTGACAGAGAGAACACTGAAGCTTTCTTT
CASSYADRENTEAFF
>TRBV7-3|.|.|TRBJ2-7
TGTGCCAGCAGCTCCCTCCTGGGAGACGAGCAGTACTTT
CASSSLLGDEQYF
>TRBV3-1/TRBV3-2|.|once|TRBJ2-7
TGTGCCGCCAAGGGGTTGTACGAGCAGTACTTC
CAAKGLYEQYF
>TRBV28|.|.|TRBJ1-2
TGTGCCAGCAGCCTAGATCCTCCTGGTGGCTACACCTTC
CASSLDPPGGYTF
>TRBV7-2|.|.|TRBJ1-3
TGTGCCAGCAGCTCGGACAGCTCTGGAAACACCATATATTTT
CASSSDSSGNTIYF
>TRBV5-4|.|.|TRBJ1-2
TGTGCCAGCAGCGACCCGCGGACTGACGCTCTTCCTGGAGTCGGCTACACCTTC
CASSDPRTDALPGVGYTF
>TRBV3-1/TRBV3-2|.|once|TRBJ1-2
TGTGCCAGCAGCCAATACGGACAAATCTATGGCTACACCTTC
CASSQYGQIYGYTF
>TRBV6-1|.|.|TRBJ1-5
TGTGCCAGCAGTGAAGGAGGGAGCCAGCCCCAGCATTTT
CASSEGGSQPQHF
>TRBV19|TRBD1|.|TRBJ1-5
TGTGCCAGTAGTATAGAAGGGGGCAGGTCTTATCAGCCCCAGCATTTT
CASSIEGGRSYQPQHF
>TRBV6-5|TRBD2|.|TRBJ2-7
TGTGCCAGCAGACTCACTAGCGGGGGGCAGTACGAGCAGTACTTC
CASRLTSGGQYEQYF
>TRBV7-8|.|.|TRBJ1-2
TGTGCCAGCAGCCTACAGGGATATGGCTACACCTTC
CASSLQGYGYTF
>TRBV7-9|TRBD2|.|TRBJ2-3
TGTGCCAGCAGCTTAGTGGCGGGGGGAGTAGATACGCAGTATTTT
CASSLVAGGVDTQYF
>TRBV7-9|TRBD2|.|TRBJ2-1
TGTGCCAGCAGCCATAGGCGGGGGAATGAGCAGTTCTTC
CASSHRRGNEQFF
>TRBV2|TRBD1|.|TRBJ1-2
TGTGCCAGCAGTGTCACAGGGGGCGATCTCGATGGCTACACCTTC
CASSVTGGDLDGYTF
>TRBV5-1|TRBD1|.|TRBJ2-5
TGCGCCAGCAGCGTACCGACAGGGGGCCAAGAGACCCAGTACTTC
CASSVPTGGQETQYF
>TRBV18|TRBD2|.|TRBJ2-1
TGTGCCAGCTCGCGGGACTATCGGTTCAATGAGCAGTTCTTC
CASSRDYRFNEQFF
>TRBV30|.|once|TRBJ2-1
TGTGCCTGGAGTGTAAAGGGGTCCTACAATGAGCAGTTCTTC
CAWSVKGSYNEQFF
>TRBV14|.|.|TRBJ2-1
TGTGCCAGCAGCCCCGGGGGTCCTTCCTACAATGAGCAGTTCTTC
CASSPGGPSYNEQFF
>TRBV30|.|.|TRBJ1-2
TGTGCCTGGTCCCGCAAAGTCGGAGGGTTTGGCTACACCTTC
CAWSRKVGGFGYTF
>TRBV30|.|.|TRBJ2-7
TGTGCCTGGAAAAGGTCCCAGGGAACCAACGAGCAGTACTTC
CAWKRSQGTNEQYF
>TRBV18|TRBD1|.|TRBJ2-7
TGTGCCAGCTCAACGACCGGGACAGGGTACGAGCAGTACTTC
CASSTTGTGYEQYF
>TRBV5-6|TRBD1|once|TRBJ2-5
TGTGCCAGCAGCTTCTGGAGTGGGACAGGGCGAGAGACCCAGTACTTC
CASSFWSGTGRETQYF
>TRBV6-5|.|.|TRBJ2-3
TGTGCCAGCAGCTATGCTCGAAGCACAGATACGCAGTATTTT
CASSYARSTDTQYF
>TRBV5-6|.|once|TRBJ2-7
TGTGCCAGCAGCTTGGGGCGGAGCTCCTACGAGCAGTACTTC
CASSLGRSSYEQYF
>TRBV19|.|.|TRBJ1-1
TGTGCCAGTAATGGACTCGGACGGAGAAACACTGAAGCTTTCTTT
CASNGLGRRNTEAFF
>TRBV6-5|.|.|TRBJ1-5
TGTGCCACCCGCCGGGGGGTTAATCAGCCCCAGCATTTT
CATRRGVNQPQHF
>TRBV5-6|.|.|TRBJ2-1
TGTGCCAGCAGCTCGACAGGAATCTACAATGAGCAGTTCTTC
CASSSTGIYNEQFF
>TRBV23-1|.|.|TRBJ2-4
TGCGCCAGCAGTCAAGTAGACAGGACAGCCAAAAACATTCAGTACTTC
CASSQVDRTAKNIQYF
>TRBV9|.|.|TRBJ1-1
TGTGCCAGCAGCGATGACAGGAGAGGCACTGAAGCTTTCTTT
CASSDDRRGTEAFF
>TRBV5-1|TRBD1|.|TRBJ2-5
TGCGCCAGCAGCGCCGGGACAGGGCCACAGACCCAGTACTTC
CASSAGTGPQTQYF
>TRBV19|TRBD1|.|TRBJ1-5
TGTGCCAGTAGTACCGGGACAGCGTATAGCAATCAGCCCCAGCATTTT
CASSTGTAYSNQPQHF
>TRBV2|.|once|TRBJ2-5
TGTGCCAGCAGTAGGTCCCACAGAGACCAGTACTTC
CASSRSHRDQYF
>TRBV5-1|.|.|TRBJ2-5
TGCGCCAGCAGCTTACAGGGAACGCAAGAGACCCAGTACTTC
CASSLQGTQETQYF
>TRBV5-1|TRBD1|.|TRBJ2-3
TGCGCCAGCAGCTCCGGGACAGCCCCGTCGCAGTATTTT
CASSSGTAPSQYF
>TRBV7-2|.|.|TRBJ1-3
TGTGCCAGCAGCCCCGACGGGGGGGGTGGCATATATTTT
CASSPDGGGGIYF
>TRBV5-4|.|.|TRBJ2-3
TGTGCCAGCAGCGTAAGCACAGATACGCAGTATTTT
CASSVSTDTQYF
>TRBV7-2|.|few|TRBJ1-3
TGTGCCAGCAGCCCCCCACAGCTTACATCTGGAAACACCATATATTTT
CASSPPQLTSGNTIYF
>TRBV29-1|.|.|TRBJ1-2
TGCAGCGTTGAACCCTTGCTAAGTGTTGGGGGCTTTAACTATGGCTACACCTTC
CSVEPLLSVGGFNYGYTF
>TRBV29-1|.|.|TRBJ2-2
TGCAGCGTCCCGTTTCAAGGGGCGAACACCGGGGAGCTGTTTTTT
CSVPFQGANTGELFF
>TRBV11-2|TRBD1|.|TRBJ2-7
TGTGCCAGCAGCTTATCAGGGGGCTCCTACGAGCAGTACTTC
CASSLSGGSYEQYF
>TRBV3-1/TRBV3-2|TRBD1|.|TRBJ1-5
TGTGCCAGCAGCCAAGATTTGGACAGGGTTCAGCCCCAGCATTTT
CASSQDLDRVQPQHF
>TRBV2|.|once|TRBJ2-7
TGTGCCAGCACAGGACAAAGGAGCTCCTACGAGCAGTACTTC
CASTGQRSSYEQYF
>TRBV30|TRBD1|.|TRBJ1-5
TGTGCCTGGAGTCAGGGGGCGAGGGGCAATCAGCCCCAGCATTTT
CAWSQGARGNQPQHF
>TRBV6-5|.|.|TRBJ1-6
TGTGCCAGCAGTCACCGGGAGCAGAATTCACCCCTCCACTTT
CASSHREQNSPLHF
>TRBV5-1|TRBD2|once|TRBJ2-3
TGCGCCAGCAGCTTGGAAGCGGGGAACGCCAAGGGGACGCAGTATTTT
CASSLEAGNAKGTQYF
>TRBV19|TRBD1|.|TRBJ2-7
TGTGCCAGTAGGATTACAGGGGCTGAAGAGCAGTACTTC
CASRITGAEEQYF
>TRBV2|.|.|TRBJ2-2
TGTGCCAGCAAAGTAGGCCAGGCAAACACCGGGGAGCTGTTTTTT
CASKVGQANTGELFF
>TRBV9|TRBD1|many|TRBJ1-1
TGTGCCAGCAGCGCGGAGGACAGGGTGGACACTGAAGCTTTCTTT
CASSAEDRVDTEAFF
>TRBV7-6|.|once|TRBJ2-7
TGTGCCAGCAGCTTAAACGGACAGAGGTACGAGCAGTACTTC
CASSLNGQRYEQYF
>TRBV25-1|.|.|TRBJ1-2
TGTGCCAGCAGTGAATGGGGGGACTCTTTCGCATATGGCTACACCTTC
CASSEWGDSFAYGYTF
>TRBV25-1|.|.|TRBJ1-2
TGTGCCAGCAGTGAACATGGGCTGGATGGCTACACCTTC
CASSEHGLDGYTF
>TRBV7-8|.|.|TRBJ1-2
TGTGCCAGCAGCCCCGAGGGGAGGGGGACTTATGGCTACACCTTC
CASSPEGRGTYGYTF